These 11 T cell receptor beta chains share one sample of origin, sequenced in a study of T-cell reconstitution after alpha-beta-depleted transplantation in children. The library targeted TCRbeta and was prepared with unique molecular identifiers. TCRdb fed the PCR reads into MiXCR, producing one record per CDR3 protein. The table includes about 980,000 distinct CDR3 sequences, about 26% detected once. The sample in question was PBMCs, mostly from graft donor cells, obtained 360 days after TCRalphabeta/CD19-depleted stem cell transplant. These receptor sequences come from a boy younger than two who had a stem cell transplant for SCID, so the T cells may come from the graft donor.

The chain combines TRBV27 with TRBJ1-4; perhaps TRBD1 as D (5 bases). V lost 6 bases and J 8 bases, leaving 16 bases between the germline ends. Germline-derived CDR1 and CDR2 are MNHEY and SMNVEV (reference sequence). This CDR3 has 14 amino acids. CDR3 residues: CASSQSRKGEKLFF. Here the CDR3 DNA reads TGTGCCAGCAGCCAAAGCCGTAAGGGGGAAAAACTGTTTTTT.

This clonotype was seen only a few times. This chain's CDR3 is CASSPLCLGGPNEQFF. CDR3 nucleotide sequence: TGTGCCAGCAGCCCTCTTTGTCTGGGCGGTCCCAATGAGCAGTTCTTC. This sequence joins TRBV14 and TRBJ2-1; D is uncertain. This CDR3 has 16 residues. V lost 4 bases to trimming and J lost 6 bases, with 19 bases between them. Germline CDR1 and CDR2: SGHDN and FVKESK.

This rearrangement joins TRBV11-1 to TRBJ2-3, with D possibly being TRBD1 or TRBD2 (6 bases each). The CDR3 spans 18 residues. The V end lost 5 bases, the J end lost 5 bases, and 26 bases lay between the germline ends. Looked up from germline, CDR1 is SGHAT and CDR2 is FQDESV (reference sequence). The CDR3: CASSLTRLRGDAQDTQYF. The DNA for the CDR3 is TGTGCCAGCAGCCTCACCCGACTAAGGGGGGACGCACAAGATACGCAGTATTTT.

This clonotype was detected a few times. The genes are TRBV4-1 and TRBJ2-7; D is unresolved. The CDR3 is made up of 14 amino acids. V lost 6 bases, J lost 0 bases, and 12 bases lay in between. The germline CDR1 and CDR2 sequences are MGHRA and YSYEKL. The CDR3 DNA sequence: TGCGCCAGCAGTGAGACTCCCAGCTCCTACGAGCAGTACTTC. Amino acids: CASSETPSSYEQYF.

J is TRBJ2-3 and V is TRBV20-1, with D tentatively TRBD2 (5 bases). Germline CDR1 DFQATT, CDR2 SNEGSKA (reference sequence). The V end lost 3 bases, the J end lost 3 bases, and 16 bases lay between the germline ends. The CDR3 is 15 amino acids. The CDR3 DNA reads TGCAGTGCTAGTCGCCCTACTAGGGATACAGATACGCAGTATTTT. It encodes CSASRPTRDTDTQYF.

The chain recombines TRBV9 with TRBJ2-7; 7 bases map to TRBD2. The ends lost 4 bases at V and 0 bases at J; junction bases unmatched: 7. Germline loops: CDR1 SGDLS, CDR2 YYNGEE. The CDR3 sequence is 15 residues long. This chain's CDR3 is CASSPGGTLSYEQYF. The CDR3 coding sequence is TGTGCCAGCAGCCCCGGGGGGACCCTCTCCTACGAGCAGTACTTC.

Only a few counts were recorded for this clonotype. V and J are TRBV12-3 or TRBV12-4 and TRBJ1-6; the D is unclear. The CDR3 contains 13 residues. V gave up 5 bases and J gave up 9 bases, with 11 bases separating them. The CDR3 DNA reads TGTGCCAGCAGTACAAGATGGGGTTCACCCCTCCACTTT. Its translation is CASSTRWGSPLHF.

Many counts were recorded for this clonotype. A junction end diverges from the germline sequence, so it may reflect a read error. This chain joins TRBV6-2 or TRBV6-3 and TRBJ2-3; tentatively, D is TRBD1 (6 bases). There are 14 residues in the CDR3. Germline CDR1 and CDR2: MNHEY and SVGEGT. CDR3 residues: CASRPTGRTDTQYF. The CDR3 nucleotides read TGTGCCAGCAGGCCGACAGGACGCACGGATACGCAGTATTTT.

V usage is TRBV19 and J usage is TRBJ2-1; 8 bases map to TRBD2. Trimming cost V 8 bases and J 3 bases; bases outside gene matches: 3. From germline, CDR1 is LNHDA and CDR2 SQIVND (reference sequence). CDR3 length: 13 amino acids. This CDR3 reads CASAAGVYNEQFF. In DNA form, the CDR3 reads TGTGCCAGTGCAGCGGGGGTCTACAATGAGCAGTTCTTC.

This sequence joins TRBV25-1 and TRBJ2-3, with D perhaps TRBD2 (6 bases). V was cut by 8 bases and J by 3 bases, with 21 bases left in between. The germline V gene encodes CDR1 MGHDK and CDR2 SYGVNS. The CDR3 is 16 amino acids. CDR3: CASPRRAGRETDTQYF. DNA of the CDR3: TGTGCCAGCCCCAGGCGGGCGGGACGGGAGACAGATACGCAGTATTTT.

The chain uses TRBV19 and TRBJ1-5; a possible D gene is TRBD1 (5 bases). Trimming shortened V by 3 bases and J by 7 bases, and 16 bases separated the two germline ends. Germline-derived CDR1 and CDR2 are LNHDA and SQIVND (reference sequence). The CDR3 is 15 amino acids. The CDR3 DNA is TGTGCCAGTAGTATGACGACAGAGGGTCGCCAGCCCCAGCATTTT. Residues: CASSMTTEGRQPQHF.